These 2 T cell receptor beta chains were all obtained from the same sample, sequenced in a study of post-analysis software for immune sequencing data. Prepared libraries of TCR beta cDNA carried unique molecular identifiers. Each CDR3 protein gets one entry after TCRdb re-called the PCR reads with MiXCR. The repertoire holds 750,000 to 900,000 distinct CDR3 sequences, with around 46% as singletons. Their antigens are not known. General study results and limits: Relative to controls, patients had a handful of TRBV segments at higher frequency, with TRBV5-6, TRBV5-1 and TRBV20-1 among these.

Sequences were obtained from blood. Receptors were obtained from a girl aged 10 to 17 with multiple sclerosis.

The table lists this clonotype with many counts. This chain joins TRBV30 and TRBJ2-7, with D perhaps matching TRBD1 (6 bases). The CDR3 totals 16 residues. Germline V gene lookup returns CDR1 GTSNPN and CDR2 SVGIG (reference sequence). Trimming stripped 2 bases from V and 1 base from J, with 18 bases between. This chain's CDR3 is CAWSIYGTPLSYEQYF. In DNA form, the CDR3 reads TGTGCCTGGAGTATCTACGGGACACCCTTATCCTACGAGCAGTACTTC.

V and J are TRBV7-9 and TRBJ2-5, with 9 positions matching TRBD1. Matching the DNA end better, TRBJ2-7 makes the J call doubtful. CDR1 and CDR2 (germline): SEHNR, FQNEAQ (reference sequence). This CDR3 region has 15 residues. The DNA for the CDR3 is TGTGCCAGCAGCCCCTGGGGGGACAGGGAACACGAGCAGTACTTC. This translates into CASSPWGDREHEQYF.